This entry describes one T cell receptor (beta chain). Its antigen is unidentified. This entry is derived from a study of T cell responses to AZD1222 COVID-19 vaccine. Findings and limits, study-wide: Researchers report vaccine-associated CD4 TCRs spanning spike, with dominance at 160-218 and 743-854. Donors, mostly white British, included more females; clonal diversity was possibly underestimated. In the spike-specific TCR repertoire, nearly half reportedly target unmutated variant regions.

Clones were read by immunoSEQ multiplex PCR, and TCRdb kept only the in-frame ones, dropping some. The table records 120,000 to 150,000 clones, around 89% of them present only once. CDR1 and CDR2 (germline): MNHEY, SMNVEV (reference sequence). Trimming stripped 2 bases from V and 3 bases from J, with 19 bases between. The CDR3 totals 17 residues. Sample: peripheral blood, taken on day 0 of AZD1222 vaccination. The chain links TRBV27 to TRBJ1-2; no clear D gene. The TCR originated in an adult in good health. The CDR3 loop reads CASSLGRPTHTHYGYTF. The DNA for the CDR3 is TGTGCCAGCAGTTTAGGTAGGCCGACGCACACCCACTATGGCTACACCTTC.